The 3 T cell receptor beta chains given below trace back to one sample, sequenced in a study of blood T cell repertoires in COVID-19. The method was immunoSEQ multiplex PCR; TCRdb's version includes in-frame clones alone and lacks a portion of them. Counted here are 250,000 to 350,000 clones, around nine tenths occurring once; the ten biggest clones make up under 5%. The source material was peripheral blood. Source of these receptors: a woman in her 50s with active or convalescent COVID-19.

This chain links TRBV28 with TRBJ2-7; no firm D call. The V and J ends lost 2 bases and 3 bases respectively, with 11 bases between them. The CDR3 sequence is 14 residues long. Germline values: CDR1 MDHEN, CDR2 SYDVKM. DNA for the CDR3: TGTGCCAGCAGTTTACCGGTCACCCTCTACGAGCAGTACTTC. Protein product: CASSLPVTLYEQYF.

The chain recombines TRBV7-9 with TRBJ2-3; TRBD2 agrees at 9 bases. Unmatched junction bases numbered 2, after V lost 2 bases and J lost 5 bases. CDR3 size: 14 residues. Germline V gene sequence: CDR1 SEHNR, CDR2 FQNEAQ (reference sequence). As DNA, the CDR3 is TGTGCCAGCAGCTTATCACTAGCGGGAGATACGCAGTATTTT. Translating it yields CASSLSLAGDTQYF.

CDR3 loop: CASSLLAGGDTGELFF. CDR3 sequence (DNA): TGTGCCAGCAGCCTTCTAGCGGGGGGGGACACCGGGGAGCTGTTTTTT. The chain is built from TRBV9 and TRBJ2-2, with 12 bases lining up with TRBD2. Germline V gene data show CDR1 as SGDLS and CDR2 as YYNGEE. Unmatched junction bases numbered 4, after V lost 4 bases and J lost 3 bases. The CDR3 spans 16 residues. The whole variable domain, filled in from reference TRBV9 and TRBJ2-2, reads DSGVTQTPKHLITATGQRVTLRCSPRSGDLSVYWYQQSLDQGLQFLIQYYNGEERAKGNILERFSAQQFPDLHSELNLSSLELGDSALYFCASSLLAGGDTGELFFGEGSRLTVL.